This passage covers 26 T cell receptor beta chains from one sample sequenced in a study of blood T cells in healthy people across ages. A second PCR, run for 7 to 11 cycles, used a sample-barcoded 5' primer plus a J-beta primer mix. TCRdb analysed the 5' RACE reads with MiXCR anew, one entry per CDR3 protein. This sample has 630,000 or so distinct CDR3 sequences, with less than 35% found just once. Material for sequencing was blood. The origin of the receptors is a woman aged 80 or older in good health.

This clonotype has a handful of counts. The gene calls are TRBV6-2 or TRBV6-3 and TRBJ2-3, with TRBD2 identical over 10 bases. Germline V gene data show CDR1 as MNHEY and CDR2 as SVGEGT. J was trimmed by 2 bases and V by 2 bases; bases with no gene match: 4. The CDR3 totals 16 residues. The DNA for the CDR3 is TGTGCCAGCAGTTACGGGCTAGCGGGGGCCACAGATACGCAGTATTTT. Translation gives CASSYGLAGATDTQYF.

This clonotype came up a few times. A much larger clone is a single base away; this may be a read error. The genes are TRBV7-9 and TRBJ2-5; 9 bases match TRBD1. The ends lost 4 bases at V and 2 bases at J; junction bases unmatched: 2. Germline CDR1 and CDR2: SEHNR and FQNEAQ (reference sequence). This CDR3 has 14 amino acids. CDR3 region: CASSCGTGQETQYF. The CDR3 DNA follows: TGTGCCAGCAGCTGCGGGACAGGGCAAGAGACCCAGTACTTC. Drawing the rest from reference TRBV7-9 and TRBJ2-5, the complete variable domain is DTGVSQNPRHKITKRGQNVTFRCDPISEHNRLYWYRQTLGQGPEFLTYFQNEAQLEKSRLLSDRFSAERPKGSFSTLEIQRTEQGDSAMYLCASSCGTGQETQYFGPGTRLLVL.

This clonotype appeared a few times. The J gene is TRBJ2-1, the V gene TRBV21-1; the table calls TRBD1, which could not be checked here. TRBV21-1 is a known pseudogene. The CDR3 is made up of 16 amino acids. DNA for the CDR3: TGTGCCAGCAGCGACTACCGGGACAGGGGTGGCAATGAGCAGTTCTTC. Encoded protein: CASSDYRDRGGNEQFF.

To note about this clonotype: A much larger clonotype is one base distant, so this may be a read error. CDR3 sequence: CACSTGFTSTDTQYF. CDR3 DNA sequence: TGTGCCTGCAGCACAGGATTTACTAGCACAGATACGCAGTATTTT. The V gene is TRBV2, the J gene TRBJ2-3, with a possible D match to TRBD1 (5 bases). Germline assignment: CDR1 SNHLY and CDR2 FYNNEI. This CDR3 comprises 15 residues.

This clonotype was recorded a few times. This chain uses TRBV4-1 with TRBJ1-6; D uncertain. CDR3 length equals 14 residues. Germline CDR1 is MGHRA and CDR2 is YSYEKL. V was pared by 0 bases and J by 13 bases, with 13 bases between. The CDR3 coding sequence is TGCGCCAGCAGCCAAGATAGCGGCCAGGTCCCCCTCCACTTT. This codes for CASSQDSGQVPLHF.

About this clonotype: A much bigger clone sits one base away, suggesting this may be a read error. The CDR3 DNA is TGTGCCAGCAGTTACCTCTGGTCGGGAGCTAACTATGGCTGCACCTTC. It specifies CASSYLWSGANYGCTF. The chain couples TRBV6-5 to TRBJ1-2, with D uncertain. The CDR3 runs 16 residues. Germline V CDR1 and CDR2: MNHEY, SVGAGI.

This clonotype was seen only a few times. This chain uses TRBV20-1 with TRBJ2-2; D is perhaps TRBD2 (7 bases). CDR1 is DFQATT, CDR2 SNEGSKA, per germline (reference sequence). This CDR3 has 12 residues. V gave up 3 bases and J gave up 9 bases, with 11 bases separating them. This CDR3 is CSASGGGRELFF. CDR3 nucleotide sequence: TGCAGTGCTAGTGGGGGGGGCCGGGAGCTGTTTTTT.

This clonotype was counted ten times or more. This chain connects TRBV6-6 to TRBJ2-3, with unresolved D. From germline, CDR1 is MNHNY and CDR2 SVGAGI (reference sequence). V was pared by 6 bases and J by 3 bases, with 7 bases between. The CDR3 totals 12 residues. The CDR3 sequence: CASRPLTDTQYF. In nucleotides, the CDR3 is TGTGCCAGCAGGCCGTTAACAGATACGCAGTATTTT.

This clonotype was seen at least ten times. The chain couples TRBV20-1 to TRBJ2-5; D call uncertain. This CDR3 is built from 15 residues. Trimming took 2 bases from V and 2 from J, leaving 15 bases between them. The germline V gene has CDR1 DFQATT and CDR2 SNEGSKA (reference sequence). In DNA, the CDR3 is TGCAGTGCTAGACCACTCTTGCGGCCTCAAGAGACCCAGTACTTC. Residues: CSARPLLRPQETQYF.

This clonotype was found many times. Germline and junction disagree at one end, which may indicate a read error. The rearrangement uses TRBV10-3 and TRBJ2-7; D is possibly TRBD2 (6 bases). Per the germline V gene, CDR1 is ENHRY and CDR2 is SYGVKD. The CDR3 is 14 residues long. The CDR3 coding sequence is TGTGCCATAGGGGACTTCCAGAGCTCCTGCGAGCAGTACTTC. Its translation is CAIGDFQSSCEQYF.

For the CDR3, the DNA is TGTGCCCCTCCAAAAAAAGAGACCCAGTACTTC. It codes for CAPPKKETQYF. The rearrangement uses TRBV6-5 and TRBJ2-7; no definite D call. Judging by the DNA end, TRBJ2-5 fits better; the J call may be wrong. The CDR3 sequence is 11 residues long. Germline CDR1 is MNHEY and CDR2 is SVGAGI.

The CDR3 protein is CASSFGALAGGPNNEQYF. DNA of the CDR3: TGTGCCAGCAGCTTTGGGGCGTTGGCGGGGGGGCCGAACAATGAGCAGTACTTC. This chain links TRBV13 with TRBJ2-1; 9 bases are shared with TRBD2. TRBJ2-7 explains the end of the DNA better; the J call may be wrong. Germline V gene data show CDR1 as PRHDT and CDR2 as FYEKMQ (reference sequence). The CDR3 spans 18 residues.

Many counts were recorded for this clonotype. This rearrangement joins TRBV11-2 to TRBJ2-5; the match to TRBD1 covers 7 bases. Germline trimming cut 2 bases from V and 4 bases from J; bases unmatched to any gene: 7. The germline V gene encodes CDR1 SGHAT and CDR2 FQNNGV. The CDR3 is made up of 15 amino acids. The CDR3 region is CASSLSTDRVETQYF. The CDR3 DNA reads TGTGCCAGCAGCTTATCCACTGACAGGGTAGAGACCCAGTACTTC.

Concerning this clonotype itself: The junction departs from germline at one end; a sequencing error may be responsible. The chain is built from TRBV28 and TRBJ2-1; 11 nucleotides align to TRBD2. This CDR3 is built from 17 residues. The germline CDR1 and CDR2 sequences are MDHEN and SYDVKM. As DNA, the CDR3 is TGTGCCGGCAGTTCCGCCCGGGGACTAGCGGATTACAATGAGCAGTTCTTC. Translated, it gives CAGSSARGLADYNEQFF.

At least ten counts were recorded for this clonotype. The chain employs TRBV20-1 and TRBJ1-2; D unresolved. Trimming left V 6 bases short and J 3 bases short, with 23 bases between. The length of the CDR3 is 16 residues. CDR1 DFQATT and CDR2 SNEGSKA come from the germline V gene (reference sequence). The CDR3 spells CSATGESGEKYYGYTF. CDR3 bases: TGCAGTGCGACCGGCGAAAGTGGGGAGAAGTACTATGGCTACACCTTC.

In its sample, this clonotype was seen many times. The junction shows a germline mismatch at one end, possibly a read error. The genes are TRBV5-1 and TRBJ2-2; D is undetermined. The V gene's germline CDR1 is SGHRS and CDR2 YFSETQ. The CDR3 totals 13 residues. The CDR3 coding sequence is TGTGCCAGCAGCCTCGGACCCACCGGGGAGCTGTTTTTT. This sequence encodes CASSLGPTGELFF.

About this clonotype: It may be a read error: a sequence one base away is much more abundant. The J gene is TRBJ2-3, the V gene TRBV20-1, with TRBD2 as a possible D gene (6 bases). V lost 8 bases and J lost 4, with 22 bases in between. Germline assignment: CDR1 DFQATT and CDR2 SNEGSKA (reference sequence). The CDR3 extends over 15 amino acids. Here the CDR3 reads CSTTGDSNYADTQYF. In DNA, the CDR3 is TGCAGTACTACCGGGGACTCCAACTACGCAGATACGCAGTATTTT.

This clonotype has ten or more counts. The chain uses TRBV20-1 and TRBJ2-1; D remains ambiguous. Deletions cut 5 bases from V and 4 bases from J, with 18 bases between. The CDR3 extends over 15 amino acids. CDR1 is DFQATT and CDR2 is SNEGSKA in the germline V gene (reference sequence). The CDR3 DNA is TGCAGTGCTGCTCCGACGGTCGCCACTTACAATGAGCAGTTCTTC. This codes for CSAAPTVATYNEQFF.

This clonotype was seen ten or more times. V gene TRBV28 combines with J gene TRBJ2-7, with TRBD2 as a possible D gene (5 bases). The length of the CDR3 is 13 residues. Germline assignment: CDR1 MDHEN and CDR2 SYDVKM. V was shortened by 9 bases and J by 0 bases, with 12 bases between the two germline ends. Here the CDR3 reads CASGWTLSYEQYF. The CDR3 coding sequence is TGTGCCAGTGGGTGGACTCTCTCCTACGAGCAGTACTTC.

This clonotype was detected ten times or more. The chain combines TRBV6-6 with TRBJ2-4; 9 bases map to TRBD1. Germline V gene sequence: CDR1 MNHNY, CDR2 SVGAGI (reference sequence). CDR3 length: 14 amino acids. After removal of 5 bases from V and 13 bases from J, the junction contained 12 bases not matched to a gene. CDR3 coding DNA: TGTGCCAGCAGTACGGGACAGGGACTAATCGGGCAGTACTTC. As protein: CASSTGQGLIGQYF.

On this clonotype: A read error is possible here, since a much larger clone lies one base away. The CDR3 coding sequence is TGCGCCAGCAGCCATCGGACAGGGGGCTCGGTTAATGAGCAGTACTTC. This gives the protein CASSHRTGGSVNEQYF. The rearrangement links TRBV5-1 to TRBJ2-5; 11 nucleotides align to TRBD1. Germline CDR1 and CDR2: SGHRS and YFSETQ. Trimming removed 4 bases from V and 11 bases from J; junction bases left unmatched: 16. The CDR3 spans 16 residues.

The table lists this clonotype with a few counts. For the CDR3, the DNA is TGTGCCAGCAGCCCCGGGACAACCGGCAATCAGCCCCAGCATTTT. Translated, it gives CASSPGTTGNQPQHF. The rearrangement uses TRBV5-5 and TRBJ1-5; the D gene is possibly TRBD1 (6 bases). The CDR3 is made up of 15 amino acids. CDR1 is SGHKS and CDR2 is YYEKEE in the germline V gene (reference sequence). V dropped 4 bases and J dropped 2 bases, with 13 bases sitting between them.

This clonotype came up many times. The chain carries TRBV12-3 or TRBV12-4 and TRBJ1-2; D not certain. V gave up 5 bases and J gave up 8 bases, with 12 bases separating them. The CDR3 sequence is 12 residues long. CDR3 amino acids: CASSASPTGYTF. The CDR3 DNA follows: TGTGCCAGCAGTGCCTCGCCGACGGGCTACACCTTC.

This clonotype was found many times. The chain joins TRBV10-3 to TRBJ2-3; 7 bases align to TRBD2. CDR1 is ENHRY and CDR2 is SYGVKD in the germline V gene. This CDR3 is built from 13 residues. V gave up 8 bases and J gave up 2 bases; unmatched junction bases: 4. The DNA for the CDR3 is TGTGCCATCCTGGCGGGGGACACAGATACGCAGTATTTT. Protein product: CAILAGDTDTQYF.

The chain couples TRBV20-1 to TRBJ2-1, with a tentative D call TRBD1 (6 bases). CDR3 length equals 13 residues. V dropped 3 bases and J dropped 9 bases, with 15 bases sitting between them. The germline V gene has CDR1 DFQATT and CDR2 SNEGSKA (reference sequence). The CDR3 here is CSASDQGGPEQFF. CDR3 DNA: TGCAGTGCTAGCGACCAAGGGGGACCTGAGCAGTTCTTC.

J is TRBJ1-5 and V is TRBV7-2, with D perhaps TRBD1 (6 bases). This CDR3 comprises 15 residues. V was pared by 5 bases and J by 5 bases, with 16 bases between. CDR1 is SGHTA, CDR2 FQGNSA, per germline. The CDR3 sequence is CASSLGGERDQPQHF. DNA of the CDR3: TGTGCCAGCAGCCTAGGGGGGGAACGAGATCAGCCCCAGCATTTT.